The TCR beta chain under discussion was sequenced for a study of PD-L1 blockade in urothelial cancer. TCRdb's copy holds only in-frame clones and misses some; the assay was immunoSEQ multiplex PCR. The sample gives around 29,000 clones, less than 90% of which show up once; about 3% is in the top ten. As for time point: peripheral blood 6 weeks after treatment start. This CDR3 contains 15 residues. Trimming pared 6 bases from V and 1 base from J, leaving 16 bases between. CDR1 is MNHNS, CDR2 SASEGT, per germline. This TCR came from a man between 65 and 85 years old with urothelial cancer. The chain uses TRBV6-1 and TRBJ2-7, with D possibly matching TRBD1 (6 bases). The sequences come from PBMCs, collected around atezolizumab (anti-PD-L1) treatment. CDR3 region: CASRGHRQGSYEQYF. The CDR3 DNA reads TGTGCCAGCAGGGGCCACCGGCAGGGGTCCTACGAGCAGTACTTC.